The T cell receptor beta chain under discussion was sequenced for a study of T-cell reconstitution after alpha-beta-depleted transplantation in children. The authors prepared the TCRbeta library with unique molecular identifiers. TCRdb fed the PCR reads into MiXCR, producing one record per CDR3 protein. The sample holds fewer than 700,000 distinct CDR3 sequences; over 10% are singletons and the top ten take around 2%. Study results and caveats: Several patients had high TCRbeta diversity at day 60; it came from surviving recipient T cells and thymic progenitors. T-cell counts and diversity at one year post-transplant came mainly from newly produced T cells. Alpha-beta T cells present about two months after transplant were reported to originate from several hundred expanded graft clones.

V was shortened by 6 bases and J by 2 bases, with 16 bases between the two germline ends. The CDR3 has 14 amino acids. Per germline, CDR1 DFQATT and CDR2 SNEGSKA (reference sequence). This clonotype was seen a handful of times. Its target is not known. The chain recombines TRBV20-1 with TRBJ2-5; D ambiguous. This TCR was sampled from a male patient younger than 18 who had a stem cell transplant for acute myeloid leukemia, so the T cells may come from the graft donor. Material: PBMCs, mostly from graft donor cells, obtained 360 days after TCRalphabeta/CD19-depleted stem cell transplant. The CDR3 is CSAPPSGGQETQYF. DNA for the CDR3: TGCAGTGCCCCTCCTAGTGGTGGGCAAGAGACCCAGTACTTC.